This is a list of T cell receptor beta chains from one sample in a study of CD8 T cells in ankylosing spondylitis. TCRdb reanalysed the 5' RACE reads using MiXCR and keeps one entry per CDR3 protein. The table has about 250,000 distinct CDR3 sequences, under 30% seen once. The specimen was blood, either unsorted or a sorted T cell fraction (not recorded which). These receptors were collected from a male donor with ankylosing spondylitis or in good health (not recorded which). Both conserved end residues are part of each CDR3. The D gene is left open where the match is weak. Rows give clone size only sometimes, using once, few, many, or a class for an expanded clone.

TRBV12-3/TRBV12-4,14,TRBD1,many,TRBJ2-7,TGTGCCAGCAGCCGACAGGGTCGCTACTACGAGCAGTACTTC,CASSRQGRYYEQYF
TRBV15,16,NA,NA,TRBJ2-1,TGTGCCACCAGCAGCATCGTCGGGGGGCCTCGGAATGAGCAGTTCTTC,CATSSIVGGPRNEQFF
TRBV3-1,12,NA,many,TRBJ2-3,TGTGCCAGCAGCCAGGGCACAGATACGCAGTATTTT,CASSQGTDTQYF
TRBV4-2,14,NA,few,TRBJ2-2,TGTGCCAGCAGCCAAGATGCGGGTACCGGGGAGCTGTTTTTT,CASSQDAGTGELFF
TRBV4-1,13,NA,NA,TRBJ2-7,TGCGCCAGCAGCCACCGCTTCTCCTACGAGCAGTACTTC,CASSHRFSYEQYF
TRBV12-3/TRBV12-4,15,TRBD1,NA,TRBJ2-7,TGTGCCAGCAGTCGCGCCGGGACAGGGAGGTCCGAGCAGTACTTC,CASSRAGTGRSEQYF
TRBV28,15,TRBD1,many,TRBJ1-6,TGTGCCAGCAGTTTCGGGGGACAGGCTAATTCACCCCTCCACTTT,CASSFGGQANSPLHF
TRBV5-1,14,NA,few,TRBJ2-7,TGCGCCAGCAGCTCCGGGACGGTGGACATAGGGCAGTACTTC,CASSSGTVDIGQYF
TRBV20-1,15,TRBD2,NA,TRBJ2-1,TGCAGTGCTAGAGCCCCCCCCGGGGGGAACAATGAGCAGTTCTTC,CSARAPPGGNNEQFF
TRBV12-3/TRBV12-4,13,NA,NA,TRBJ1-1,TGTGCCAGCACCCCGCCGGTGGGCACTGAAGCTTTCTTT,CASTPPVGTEAFF
TRBV29-1,18,TRBD2,many,TRBJ2-5,TGCAGCGTTGAAGTCTCGGGGACTAGTGGTCCCGTGCGGAAGACCCAGTACTTC,CSVEVSGTSGPVRKTQYF
TRBV7-9,14,NA,many,TRBJ2-2,TGTGCCAGCAGCTCCGGGGCGGCCCTACTGGAGCTGTTTTTT,CASSSGAALLELFF
TRBV6-1,13,NA,NA,TRBJ2-1,TGTGCCAGCTCCCCCTTTCGGGGGCTGCCCTTGTTCTTC,CASSPFRGLPLFF
TRBV12-5,12,NA,few,TRBJ1-1,TGTGCTAGTGGTAACACGAGGGGTGAAGCTTTCTTT,CASGNTRGEAFF
TRBV12-3/TRBV12-4,14,TRBD1,many,TRBJ2-5,TGTGCCAGCAGTGCCGGGACAGGGGATGAGACCCAGTACTTC,CASSAGTGDETQYF
TRBV12-3/TRBV12-4,13,NA,few,TRBJ2-7,TGTGCCAGCAGTTGGGGGAATCGAGACGAGCAGTACTTC,CASSWGNRDEQYF
TRBV30,16,NA,NA,TRBJ1-4,TGTGCCTGGAGTGTACGGGCTCTCTCTACCAATGAAAAACTGTTTTTT,CAWSVRALSTNEKLFF
TRBV24-1,15,TRBD1,NA,TRBJ2-5,TGTGCCACCAGTGGCTCGACAGGGACGGCAGAGACCCAGTACTTC,CATSGSTGTAETQYF
TRBV24-1,13,NA,many,TRBJ1-5,TGTGCCACCAGAGCCCAGGCTCATCAGCCCCAGCATTTT,CATRAQAHQPQHF
TRBV10-3,13,NA,few,TRBJ1-5,TGTGCCATCAGCCCTGGGGGGAATCAGCCCCAGCATTTT,CAISPGGNQPQHF
TRBV20-1,16,NA,many,TRBJ2-3,TGCAGTGCTAGTGCGGTCTTTGGACAGAGCACAGATACGCAGTATTTT,CSASAVFGQSTDTQYF
TRBV2,14,NA,many,TRBJ1-5,TGTGCCAGCAGTGCTACTCATGAGGACCAGCCCCAGCATTTT,CASSATHEDQPQHF
TRBV7-9,13,TRBD1,NA,TRBJ2-7,TGTGCCAGCAGCCGGGACAGGGCGGAAGAGCAGTACTTC,CASSRDRAEEQYF
TRBV5-4,12,NA,NA,TRBJ2-3,TGTGCCAGCAGCGTCTTCACAGATACGCAGTATTTT,CASSVFTDTQYF
TRBV12-3/TRBV12-4,14,NA,NA,TRBJ1-4,TGTGCCAGCACCCCGGGGGTGGGTGGTGAAAAACTGTTTTTT,CASTPGVGGEKLFF
TRBV6-5,14,NA,many,TRBJ1-5,TGTGCCAGCAGTTACCCTACTTCTGGGCAGCCCCAGCATTTT,CASSYPTSGQPQHF
TRBV27,18,TRBD2,NA,TRBJ2-3,TGTGCCAGCAGCCAGGCCGGTGGGGCTAGCGGCAGCACAGATACGCAGTATTTT,CASSQAGGASGSTDTQYF
TRBV19,13,NA,NA,TRBJ2-3,TGTGCCAGTAGTATCTGGGTCCGGGATACGCAGTATTTT,CASSIWVRDTQYF
TRBV24-1,13,NA,many,TRBJ2-2,TGTGCCACCAGTACAGGGTTCGCCGGGGAGCTGTTTTTT,CATSTGFAGELFF
TRBV7-4,19,TRBD1,many,TRBJ1-1,TGTGCCAGCAGCTTAGCGCGGGGCAGGGGGCGCGACCTGAACACTGAAGCTTTCTTT,CASSLARGRGRDLNTEAFF
TRBV20-1,15,NA,few,TRBJ2-5,TGCAGTGCTAGAGAGGCTAGCATCGGCGGACAGACCCAGTACTTC,CSAREASIGGQTQYF
TRBV20-1,12,NA,few,TRBJ2-1,TGCAGTGCTAGAGTAGGGACCAATGAGCAGTTCTTC,CSARVGTNEQFF
TRBV20-1,14,NA,many,TRBJ1-1,TGCAGTGCTGGTAAAACGGGGGGATCGGATGAAGCTTTCTTT,CSAGKTGGSDEAFF
TRBV7-9,17,NA,NA,TRBJ2-5,TGTGCCAGCAGCACAAGGCTCCCGGCCGACGGTGGGGAGACCCAGTACTTC,CASSTRLPADGGETQYF
TRBV12-3/TRBV12-4,13,TRBD1,many,TRBJ2-7,TGTGCCAGCAGTTTAAGGACAGGGGGCGGGCAGTACTTC,CASSLRTGGGQYF
TRBV11-2,17,NA,many,TRBJ2-5,TGTGCCAGCAGCTTAGTCGGGGCGCCACGAGTTGGGGAGACCCAGTACTTC,CASSLVGAPRVGETQYF
TRBV20-1,15,TRBD1,NA,TRBJ2-1,TGCAGTGCCACACCGGGACAGGGGGCCTACAATGAGCAGTTCTTC,CSATPGQGAYNEQFF
TRBV15,15,NA,NA,TRBJ2-1,TGTGCCACCAGCAGCGGCGGTCGAAACCCCAATGAGCAGTTCTTC,CATSSGGRNPNEQFF
TRBV29-1,13,NA,NA,TRBJ2-7,TGCAGCGTTGTCCTCGGGTCCTGGTACGAGCAGTACTTC,CSVVLGSWYEQYF
TRBV9,13,TRBD2,NA,TRBJ2-1,TGTGCCAGCAGCGTCGCGGGGGGTAATGAGCAGTTCTTC,CASSVAGGNEQFF
TRBV12-3/TRBV12-4,13,NA,few,TRBJ1-1,TGTGCCAGCAGTTTGGTGGAGGGCGCTGAAGCTTTCTTT,CASSLVEGAEAFF
TRBV12-3/TRBV12-4,14,TRBD1,many,TRBJ2-6,TGTGCCAGCAGACGGGACAGGGGGGCCAACGTCCTGACTTTC,CASRRDRGANVLTF
TRBV20-1,12,NA,few,TRBJ2-1,TGCAGTGCTGAAGTAACTGTCAATGAGCAGTTCTTC,CSAEVTVNEQFF
TRBV7-2,16,TRBD2,NA,TRBJ2-1,TGTGCCAGCAGCTTAGTGGCGGGGGGGCATCACAATGAGCAGTTCTTC,CASSLVAGGHHNEQFF
TRBV7-3,11,NA,many,TRBJ1-1,TGTGCCAGCAGCAGCCGGGCCGCGGCTTTCTTT,CASSSRAAAFF
TRBV20-1,13,TRBD2,many,TRBJ2-5,TGCAGTGCGCTCACTAGCGCGGGGGAGACCCAGTACTTC,CSALTSAGETQYF
TRBV20-1,12,NA,few,TRBJ2-3,TGCAGTGCCAATCCCACCACAGATACGCAGTATTTT,CSANPTTDTQYF
TRBV2,16,NA,NA,TRBJ2-3,TGTGCCAGCAGTGTTCAGCCGATAGCCCTCACAGATACGCAGTATTTT,CASSVQPIALTDTQYF
TRBV20-1,13,NA,many,TRBJ2-5,TGCAGTGCTAGCCCAGGGGGGGGGGAGACCCAGTACTTC,CSASPGGGETQYF
TRBV5-1,17,TRBD2,NA,TRBJ2-3,TGCGCCAGCAGCCTACAGAGGGACTACTCTAGCACAGATACGCAGTATTTT,CASSLQRDYSSTDTQYF
TRBV20-1,14,TRBD1,few,TRBJ2-1,TGCAGTGCTGAATTGGGGACAGGGGGGAATGAGCAGTTCTTC,CSAELGTGGNEQFF